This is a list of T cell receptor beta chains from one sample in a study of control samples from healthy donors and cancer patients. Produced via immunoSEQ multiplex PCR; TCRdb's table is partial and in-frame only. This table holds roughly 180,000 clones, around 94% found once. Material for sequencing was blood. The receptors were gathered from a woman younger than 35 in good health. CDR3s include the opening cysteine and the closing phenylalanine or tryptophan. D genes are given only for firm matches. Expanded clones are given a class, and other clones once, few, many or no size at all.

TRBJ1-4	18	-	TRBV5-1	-	CASSLGPTGRGANEKLFF	TGCGCCAGCAGCTTGGGCCCCACCGGGCGGGGGGCTAATGAAAAACTGTTTTTT
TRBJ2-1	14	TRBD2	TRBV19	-	CASIASGAYNEQFF	TGTGCCAGTATTGCTAGCGGGGCCTACAATGAGCAGTTCTTC
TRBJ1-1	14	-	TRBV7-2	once	CASSLFVEWTEAFF	TGTGCCAGCAGCTTATTTGTCGAGTGGACTGAAGCTTTCTTT
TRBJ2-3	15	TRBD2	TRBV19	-	CASRKLADRTDTQYF	TGTGCCAGTAGGAAACTAGCGGACCGCACAGATACGCAGTATTTT
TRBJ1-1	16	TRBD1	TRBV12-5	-	CASGLPNTGGRGRAFF	TGTGCTAGTGGTTTGCCTAACACAGGGGGCCGGGGTCGAGCTTTCTTT
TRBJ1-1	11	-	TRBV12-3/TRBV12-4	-	CASSRVGEAFF	TGTGCCAGCAGCCGCGTTGGGGAAGCTTTCTTT
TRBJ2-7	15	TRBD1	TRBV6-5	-	CASSYRTGISYEQYF	TGTGCCAGCAGTTATCGGACAGGGATTTCCTACGAGCAGTACTTC
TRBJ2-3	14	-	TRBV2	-	CASRGGTGTDTQYF	TGTGCCAGCAGGGGGGGGACAGGCACAGATACGCAGTATTTT
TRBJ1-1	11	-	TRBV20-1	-	CSQTGNTEAFF	TGCAGCCAAACAGGGAACACTGAAGCTTTCTTT
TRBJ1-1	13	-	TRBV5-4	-	CASSLDRNTEAFF	TGTGCCAGCAGCCTGGACAGGAACACTGAAGCTTTCTTT
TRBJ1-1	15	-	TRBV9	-	CASSVVGGKNTEAFF	TGTGCCAGCAGCGTAGTGGGGGGGAAAAACACTGAAGCTTTCTTT
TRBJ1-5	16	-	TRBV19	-	CASSGYGTVFNQPQHF	TGTGCCAGTAGTGGGTACGGGACGGTTTTCAATCAGCCCCAGCATTTT
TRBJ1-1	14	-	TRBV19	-	CASHRQALNTEAFF	TGTGCCAGTCACCGACAGGCCTTGAACACTGAAGCTTTCTTT
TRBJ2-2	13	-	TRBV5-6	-	CASSAQGSGELFF	TGTGCCAGCAGCGCACAGGGCTCCGGGGAGCTGTTTTTT
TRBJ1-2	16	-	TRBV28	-	CASSFFGRWGSYGYTF	TGTGCCAGCAGTTTTTTCGGCCGGTGGGGGTCCTATGGCTACACCTTC
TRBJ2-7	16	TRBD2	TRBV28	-	CASSPGGSGPSYEQYF	TGTGCCAGCAGCCCCGGCGGTAGCGGGCCGAGCTACGAGCAGTACTTC
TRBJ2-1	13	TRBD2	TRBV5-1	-	CASSGRLANEQFF	TGCGCCAGCAGCGGACGACTAGCGAATGAGCAGTTCTTC
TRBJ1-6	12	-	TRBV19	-	CASSLRDSPLHF	TGTGCCAGTAGTTTGAGGGATTCACCCCTCCACTTT
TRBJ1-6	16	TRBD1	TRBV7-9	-	CASSSWTGTLDSPLHF	TGTGCCAGCAGCTCATGGACAGGCACGCTCGATTCACCCCTCCACTTT
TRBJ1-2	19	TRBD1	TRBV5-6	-	CASSLGQSRGRAVIYGYTF	TGTGCCAGCAGCTTGGGGCAGAGCAGGGGGCGCGCTGTAATCTATGGCTACACCTTC
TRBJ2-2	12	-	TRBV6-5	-	CASSRDLGELFF	TGTGCCAGCAGCCGCGACCTCGGGGAGCTGTTTTTT
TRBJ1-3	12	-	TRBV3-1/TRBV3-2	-	CASSQDGNTIYF	TGTGCCAGCAGCCAAGATGGAAACACCATATATTTT
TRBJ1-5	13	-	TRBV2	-	CASGGLNNQPQHF	TGTGCCAGTGGAGGCTTAAATAATCAGCCCCAGCATTTT
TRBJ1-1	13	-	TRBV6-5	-	CASSYAENTEAFF	TGTGCCAGCAGTTACGCGGAGAACACTGAAGCTTTCTTT
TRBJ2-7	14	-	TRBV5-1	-	CASSLAGVSYGQYF	TGCGCCAGCAGCTTGGCTGGGGTTTCCTACGGGCAGTACTTC
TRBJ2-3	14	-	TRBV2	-	CASIYSQYTDTQYF	TGTGCCAGCATTTATAGTCAGTATACAGATACGCAGTATTTT
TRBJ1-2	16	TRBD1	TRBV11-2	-	CASRSTRTGGADGYTF	TGTGCCAGCAGGTCAACACGGACAGGGGGCGCCGATGGCTACACCTTC
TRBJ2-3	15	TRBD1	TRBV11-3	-	CASSQSDRVEYTQYF	TGTGCCAGCAGCCAATCGGACAGGGTTGAGTATACGCAGTATTTT
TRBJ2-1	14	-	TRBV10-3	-	CAISETGPNNEQFF	TGTGCCATCAGTGAGACGGGACCCAACAATGAGCAGTTCTTC
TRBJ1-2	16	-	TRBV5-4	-	CASSLAAGALLYGYTF	TGTGCCAGCAGCTTGGCGGCAGGCGCCTTACTTTATGGCTACACCTTC
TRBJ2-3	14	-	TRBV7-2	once	CASSSGIGTDTQYF	TGTGCCAGCAGCTCAGGGATTGGGACAGATACGCAGTATTTT
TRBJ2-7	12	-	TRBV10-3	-	CAISTGNDEQYF	TGTGCCATCAGCACAGGGAACGACGAGCAGTACTTC
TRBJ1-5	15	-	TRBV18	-	CASSPDSFSNQPQHF	TGTGCCAGCTCACCGGACAGTTTTAGCAATCAGCCCCAGCATTTT
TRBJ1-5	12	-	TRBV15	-	CASGQSHQPQHF	TGTGCCTCAGGACAGTCCCATCAGCCCCAGCATTTT
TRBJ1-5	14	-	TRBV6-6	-	CASQGQNYNQPQHF	TGTGCCAGCCAAGGACAGAATTACAATCAGCCCCAGCATTTT
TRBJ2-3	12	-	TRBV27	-	CASIGGTDTQYF	TGTGCCAGCATAGGGGGGACAGATACGCAGTATTTT
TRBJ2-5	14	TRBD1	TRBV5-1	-	CASSLGTGEETQYF	TGCGCCAGCAGCTTGGGGACAGGGGAAGAGACCCAGTACTTC
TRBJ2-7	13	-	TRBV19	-	CASSPGRNYEQYF	TGTGCCAGTAGCCCGGGACGGAACTACGAGCAGTACTTC
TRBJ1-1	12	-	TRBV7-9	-	CAVQGPNTEAFF	TGTGCCGTCCAGGGGCCTAACACTGAAGCTTTCTTT
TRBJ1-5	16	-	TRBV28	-	CASSLGGNHPNQPQHF	TGTGCCAGCAGTTTAGGGGGCAATCATCCAAATCAGCCCCAGCATTTT
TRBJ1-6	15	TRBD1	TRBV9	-	CASSPTGDEGSPLHF	TGTGCCAGCAGCCCGACAGGGGATGAGGGGTCACCCCTCCACTTT
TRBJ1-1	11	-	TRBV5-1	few	CASRAGSEAFF	TGCGCCAGCAGGGCAGGTTCTGAAGCTTTCTTT
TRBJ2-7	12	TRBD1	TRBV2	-	CATRTGNYEQYF	TGTGCCACCAGGACAGGGAACTACGAGCAGTACTTC
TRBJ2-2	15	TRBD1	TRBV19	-	CASSIRGQWSGELFF	TGTGCCAGTAGTATTAGGGGACAGTGGTCCGGGGAGCTGTTTTTT
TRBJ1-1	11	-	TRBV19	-	CASSLDSAGFF	TGTGCCAGTAGTTTGGACTCTGCCGGTTTCTTT
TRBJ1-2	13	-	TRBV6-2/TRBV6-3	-	CASSQTGLYGYTF	TGTGCCAGCAGCCAAACAGGGCTCTATGGCTACACCTTC
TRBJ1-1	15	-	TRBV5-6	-	CASSFFSTEATEAFF	TGTGCCAGCAGCTTTTTCAGTACGGAGGCCACTGAAGCTTTCTTT
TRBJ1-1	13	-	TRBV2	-	CASSEVSRPEAFF	TGTGCCAGCAGTGAAGTCAGCCGCCCCGAAGCTTTCTTT
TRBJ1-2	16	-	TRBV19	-	CASSMGGWEESYGYTF	TGTGCCAGTAGTATGGGTGGATGGGAGGAGAGCTATGGCTACACCTTC
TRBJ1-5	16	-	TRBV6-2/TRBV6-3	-	CASSYVQGVGNQPQHF	TGTGCCAGCAGTTACGTTCAAGGAGTTGGGAATCAGCCCCAGCATTTT
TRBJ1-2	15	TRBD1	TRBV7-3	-	CASSLTGQGREGYTF	TGTGCCAGCAGCTTAACGGGACAGGGGAGGGAGGGCTACACCTTC
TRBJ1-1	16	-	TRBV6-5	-	CASSCGDGPMNTEAFF	TGTGCCAGCAGTTGCGGGGACGGACCTATGAACACTGAAGCTTTCTTT
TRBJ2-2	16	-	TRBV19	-	CASSTLGIYYTGELFF	TGTGCCAGTAGTACGCTCGGGATTTATTACACCGGGGAGCTGTTTTTT
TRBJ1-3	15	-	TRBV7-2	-	CASSPRWHSGNTIYF	TGTGCCAGCAGCCCCCGGTGGCACTCTGGAAACACCATATATTTT
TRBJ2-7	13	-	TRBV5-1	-	CASSLGGTYEQYF	TGCGCCAGCAGCTTGGGTGGGACCTACGAGCAGTACTTC
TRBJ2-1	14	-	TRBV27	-	CASSSGAGYNEQFF	TGTGCCAGCAGTTCAGGGGCGGGGTACAATGAGCAGTTCTTC
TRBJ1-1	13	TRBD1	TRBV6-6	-	CASSQGGFTEAFF	TGTGCCAGCAGCCAAGGGGGCTTCACTGAAGCTTTCTTT
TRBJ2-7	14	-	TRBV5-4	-	CASSPRDIKVEQYF	TGTGCCAGCAGCCCCCGGGACATAAAAGTCGAGCAGTACTTC
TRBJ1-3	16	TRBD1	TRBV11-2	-	CASTTIQGARGNTIYF	TGTGCCAGCACCACTATACAGGGGGCGCGAGGAAACACCATATATTTT